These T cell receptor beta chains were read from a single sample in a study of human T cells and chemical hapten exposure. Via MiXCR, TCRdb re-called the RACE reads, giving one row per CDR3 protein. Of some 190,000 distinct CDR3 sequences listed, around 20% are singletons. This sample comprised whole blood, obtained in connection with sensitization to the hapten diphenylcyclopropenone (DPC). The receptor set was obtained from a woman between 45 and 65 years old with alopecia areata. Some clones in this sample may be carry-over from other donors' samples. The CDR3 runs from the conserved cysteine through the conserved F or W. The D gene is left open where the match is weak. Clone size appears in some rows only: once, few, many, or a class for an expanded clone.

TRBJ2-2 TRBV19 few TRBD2 CASSIVPLELAANTGELFF TGTGCCAGTAGTATAGTCCCTCTCGAACTAGCGGCGAACACCGGGGAGCTGTTTTTT
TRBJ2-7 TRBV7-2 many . CASSLAVTYEQYF TGTGCCAGCAGCTTAGCGGTTACCTACGAGCAGTACTTC
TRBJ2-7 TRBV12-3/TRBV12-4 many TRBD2 CASSLSGSLYEQYF TGTGCCAGCAGTCTTAGCGGGAGCCTCTACGAGCAGTACTTC
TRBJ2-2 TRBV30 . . CAWSRTTAGELFF TGTGCCTGGAGTAGGACTACCGCCGGGGAGCTGTTTTTT
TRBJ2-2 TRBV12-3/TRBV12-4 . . CASSLIAGELFF TGTGCCAGCAGTTTAATCGCCGGGGAGCTGTTTTTT
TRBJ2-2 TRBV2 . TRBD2 CASTWTSGSAGELFF TGTGCCAGCACCTGGACTAGCGGGAGTGCCGGGGAGCTGTTTTTT
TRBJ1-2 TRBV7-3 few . CASSPPGNYGYTF TGTGCCAGCAGCCCACCAGGGAACTATGGCTACACCTTC
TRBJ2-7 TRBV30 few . CAWSVLGVGGEQYF TGTGCCTGGAGTGTACTAGGGGTAGGAGGCGAGCAGTACTTC
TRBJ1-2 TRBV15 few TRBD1 CATSRDRNLPNYGYTF TGTGCCACCAGCAGGGACAGGAACCTACCTAACTATGGCTACACCTTC
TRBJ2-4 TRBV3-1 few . CASSQDNIQYF TGTGCCAGCAGCCAAGACAACATTCAGTACTTC
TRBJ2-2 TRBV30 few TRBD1 CAWNPDRGIGELFF TGTGCCTGGAACCCCGACAGGGGGATCGGGGAGCTGTTTTTT
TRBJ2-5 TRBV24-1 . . CATYGGARETQYF TGTGCCACCTATGGGGGGGCTCGGGAGACCCAGTACTTC
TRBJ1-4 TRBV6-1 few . CASSEVLSEKLFF TGTGCCAGCAGCGAGGTTCTCAGTGAAAAACTGTTTTTT
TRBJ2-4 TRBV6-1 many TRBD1 CASRGQGGKNIQYF TGTGCCAGCAGGGGACAGGGGGGCAAAAACATTCAGTACTTC
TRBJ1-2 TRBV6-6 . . CASSTRQAAYGYTF TGTGCCAGCAGTACCAGACAGGCCGCCTATGGCTACACCTTC
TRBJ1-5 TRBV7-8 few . CASSPWGADQPQHF TGTGCCAGCAGCCCCTGGGGGGCCGATCAGCCCCAGCATTTT
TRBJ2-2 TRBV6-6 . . CASSYSRREGTGELFF TGTGCCAGCAGTTACTCTCGGCGGGAAGGCACAGGGGAGCTGTTTTTT
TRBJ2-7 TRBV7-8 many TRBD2 CASKERTSRNYEQYF TGTGCCAGCAAAGAACGGACTAGCAGGAACTACGAGCAGTACTTC
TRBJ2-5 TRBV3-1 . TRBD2 CASSQDPGLAGPETQYF TGTGCCAGCAGCCAAGATCCGGGACTAGCGGGACCTGAGACCCAGTACTTC
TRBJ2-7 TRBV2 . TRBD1 CASSRDRASEQYF TGTGCCAGCAGTCGGGACAGGGCTAGCGAGCAGTACTTC
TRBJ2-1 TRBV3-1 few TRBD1 CASSRAGTGTYEQFF TGTGCCAGCAGCCGGGCCGGGACAGGGACCTATGAGCAGTTCTTC
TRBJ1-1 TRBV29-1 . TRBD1 CSVGDRGRGPEAFF TGCAGCGTTGGGGACAGGGGGCGAGGTCCTGAAGCTTTCTTT
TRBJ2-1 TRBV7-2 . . CASSLARAWGGEQFF TGTGCCAGCAGCTTAGCGCGGGCCTGGGGAGGTGAGCAGTTCTTC
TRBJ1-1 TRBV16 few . CASSPGRSGTEAFF TGTGCCAGCAGCCCTGGGAGGTCGGGCACTGAAGCTTTCTTT
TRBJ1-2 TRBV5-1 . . CASSLGTGNNYGYTF TGCGCCAGCAGCTTGGGAACAGGAAATAACTATGGCTACACCTTC
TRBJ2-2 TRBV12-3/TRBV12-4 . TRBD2 CASSLGLAGLGGELFF TGTGCCAGCAGTTTAGGACTAGCGGGACTGGGCGGGGAGCTGTTTTTT
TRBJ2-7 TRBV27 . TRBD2 CASSLVGLAGAEQYF TGTGCCAGCAGTTTAGTAGGACTAGCGGGAGCCGAGCAGTACTTC